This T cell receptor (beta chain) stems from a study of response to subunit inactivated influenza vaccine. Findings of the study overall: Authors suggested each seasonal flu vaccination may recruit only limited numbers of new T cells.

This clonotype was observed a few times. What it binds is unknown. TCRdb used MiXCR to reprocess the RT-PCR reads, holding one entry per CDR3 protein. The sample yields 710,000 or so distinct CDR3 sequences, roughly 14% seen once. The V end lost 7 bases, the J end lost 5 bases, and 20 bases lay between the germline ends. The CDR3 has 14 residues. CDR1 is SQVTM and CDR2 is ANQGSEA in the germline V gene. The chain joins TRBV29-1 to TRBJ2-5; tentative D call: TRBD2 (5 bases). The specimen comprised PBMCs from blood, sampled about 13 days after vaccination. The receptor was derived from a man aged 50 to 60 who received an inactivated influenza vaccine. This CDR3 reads CSAARASRAETQYF. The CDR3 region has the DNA TGCAGCGCAGCGCGGGCCTCTAGGGCTGAGACCCAGTACTTC. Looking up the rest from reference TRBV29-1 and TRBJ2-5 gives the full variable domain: SAVISQKPSRDICQRGTSLTIQCQVDSQVTMMFWYRQQPGQSLTLIATANQGSEATYESGFVIDKFPISRPNLTFSTLTVSNMSPEDSSIYLCSAARASRAETQYFGPGTRLLVL.